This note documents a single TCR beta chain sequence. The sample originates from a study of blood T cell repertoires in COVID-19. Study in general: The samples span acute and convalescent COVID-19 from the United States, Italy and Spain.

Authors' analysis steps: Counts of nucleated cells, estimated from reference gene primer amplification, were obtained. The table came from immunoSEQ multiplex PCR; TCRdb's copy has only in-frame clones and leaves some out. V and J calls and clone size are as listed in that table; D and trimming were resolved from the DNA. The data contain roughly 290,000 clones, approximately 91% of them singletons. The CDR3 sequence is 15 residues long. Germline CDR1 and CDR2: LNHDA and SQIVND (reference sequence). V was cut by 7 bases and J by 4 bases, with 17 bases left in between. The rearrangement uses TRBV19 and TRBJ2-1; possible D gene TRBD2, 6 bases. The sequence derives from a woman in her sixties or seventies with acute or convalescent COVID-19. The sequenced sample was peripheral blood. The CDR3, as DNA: TGTGCCAGTACCCTGCGGGGAGTCCTTTACAATGAGCAGTTCTTC. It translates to CASTLRGVLYNEQFF.